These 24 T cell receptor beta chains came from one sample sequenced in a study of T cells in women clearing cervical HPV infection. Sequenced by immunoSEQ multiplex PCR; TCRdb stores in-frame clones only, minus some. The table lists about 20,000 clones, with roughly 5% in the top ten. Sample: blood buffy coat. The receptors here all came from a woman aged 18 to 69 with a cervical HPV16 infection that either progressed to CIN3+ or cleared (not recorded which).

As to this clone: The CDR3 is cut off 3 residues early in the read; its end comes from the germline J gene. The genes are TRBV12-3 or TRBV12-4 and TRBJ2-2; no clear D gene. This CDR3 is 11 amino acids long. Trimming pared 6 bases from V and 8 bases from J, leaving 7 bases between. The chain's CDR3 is CASRIMGELFF. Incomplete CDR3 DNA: TGTGCCAGCAGAATAATGGGGGAG.

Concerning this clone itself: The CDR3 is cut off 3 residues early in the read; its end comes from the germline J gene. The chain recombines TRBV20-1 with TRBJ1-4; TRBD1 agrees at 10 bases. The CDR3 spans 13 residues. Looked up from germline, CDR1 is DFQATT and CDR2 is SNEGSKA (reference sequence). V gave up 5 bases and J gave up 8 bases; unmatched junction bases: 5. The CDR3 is CSAGQGVGEKLFF. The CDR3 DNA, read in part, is TGCAGTGCTGGACAGGGGGTGGGGGAAAAA.

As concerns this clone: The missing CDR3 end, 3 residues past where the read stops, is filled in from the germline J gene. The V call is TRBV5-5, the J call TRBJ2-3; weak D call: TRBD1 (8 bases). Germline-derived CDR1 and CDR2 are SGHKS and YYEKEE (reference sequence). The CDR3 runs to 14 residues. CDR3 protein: CASSLGTGRETQYF. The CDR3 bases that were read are TGTGCCAGCAGCTTGGGGACAGGGCGGGAGACG.

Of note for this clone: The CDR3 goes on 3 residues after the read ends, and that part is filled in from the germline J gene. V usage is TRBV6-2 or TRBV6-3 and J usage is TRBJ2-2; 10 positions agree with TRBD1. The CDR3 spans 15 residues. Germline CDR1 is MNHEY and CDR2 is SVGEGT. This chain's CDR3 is CASSRQGAGANVLFF. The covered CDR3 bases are TGTGCCAGCAGCCGACAGGGGGCTGGGGCCAACGTG.

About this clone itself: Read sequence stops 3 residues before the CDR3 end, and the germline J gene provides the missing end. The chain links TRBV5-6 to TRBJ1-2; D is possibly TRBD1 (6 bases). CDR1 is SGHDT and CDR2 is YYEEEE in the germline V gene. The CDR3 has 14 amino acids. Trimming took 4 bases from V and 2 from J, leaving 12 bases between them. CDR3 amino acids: CASSLGTTNYGYTF. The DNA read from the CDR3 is TGTGCCAGCAGCCTAGGGACAACCAACTATGGC.

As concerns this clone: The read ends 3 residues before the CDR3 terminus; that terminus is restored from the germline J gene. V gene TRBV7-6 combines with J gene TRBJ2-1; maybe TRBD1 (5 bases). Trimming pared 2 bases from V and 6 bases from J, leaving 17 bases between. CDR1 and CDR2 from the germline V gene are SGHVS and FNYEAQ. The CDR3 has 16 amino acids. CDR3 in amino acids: CASSLFVGQGFNEQFF. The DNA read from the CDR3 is TGTGCCAGCAGCTTATTTGTGGGGCAGGGCTTCAATGAG.

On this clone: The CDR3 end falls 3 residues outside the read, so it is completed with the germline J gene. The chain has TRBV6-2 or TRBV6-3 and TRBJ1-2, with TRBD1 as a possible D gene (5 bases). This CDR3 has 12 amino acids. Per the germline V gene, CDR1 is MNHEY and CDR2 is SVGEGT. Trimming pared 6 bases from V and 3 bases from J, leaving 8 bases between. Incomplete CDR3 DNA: TGTGCCAGCAGCGACAGAGACTATGGC. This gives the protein CASSDRDYG. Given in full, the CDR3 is CASSDRDYGYTF.

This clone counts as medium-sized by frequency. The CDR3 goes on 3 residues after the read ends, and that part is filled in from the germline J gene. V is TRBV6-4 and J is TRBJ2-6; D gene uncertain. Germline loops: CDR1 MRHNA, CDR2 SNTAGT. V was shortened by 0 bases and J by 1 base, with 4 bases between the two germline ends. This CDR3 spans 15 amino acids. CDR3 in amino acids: CASSDSRSGANVLTF. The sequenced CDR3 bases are TGTGCCAGCAGTGACTCAAGGTCTGGGGCCAACGTC.

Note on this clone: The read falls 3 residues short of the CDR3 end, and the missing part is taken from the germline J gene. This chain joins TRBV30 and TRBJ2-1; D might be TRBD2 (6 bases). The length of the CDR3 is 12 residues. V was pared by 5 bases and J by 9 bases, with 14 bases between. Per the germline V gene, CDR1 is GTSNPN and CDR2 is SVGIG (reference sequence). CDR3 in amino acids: CAWLFLGGEQFF. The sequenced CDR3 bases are TGTGCCTGGCTATTTTTGGGGGGTGAG.

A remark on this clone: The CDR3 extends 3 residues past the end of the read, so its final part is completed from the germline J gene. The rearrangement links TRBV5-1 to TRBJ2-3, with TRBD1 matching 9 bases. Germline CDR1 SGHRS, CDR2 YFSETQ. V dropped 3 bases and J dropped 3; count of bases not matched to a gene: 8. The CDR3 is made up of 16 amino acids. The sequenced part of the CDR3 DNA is TGCGCCAGCAGCTCCGGGACAGGGCATTTTACAGATACG. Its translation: CASSSGTGHFTDT. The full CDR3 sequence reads CASSSGTGHFTDTQYF.

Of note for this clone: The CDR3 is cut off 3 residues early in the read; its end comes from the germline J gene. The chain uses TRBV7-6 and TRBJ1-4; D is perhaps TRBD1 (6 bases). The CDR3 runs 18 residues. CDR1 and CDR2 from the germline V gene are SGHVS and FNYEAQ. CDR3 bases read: TGTGCCAGCAGCTTAGCTGGGGGCTGGAGCTCTGGGGCCAACGTA. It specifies CASSLAGGWSSGANV. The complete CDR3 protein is CASSLAGGWSSGANVLFF.

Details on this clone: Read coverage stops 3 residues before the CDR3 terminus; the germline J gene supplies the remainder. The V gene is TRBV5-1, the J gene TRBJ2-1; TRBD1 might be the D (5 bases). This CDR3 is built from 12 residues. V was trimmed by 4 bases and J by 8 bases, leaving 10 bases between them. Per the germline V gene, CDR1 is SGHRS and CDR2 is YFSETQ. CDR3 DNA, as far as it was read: TGCGCCAGCAGCCCCCAGGGCGATGAG. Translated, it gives CASSPQGDE. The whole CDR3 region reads CASSPQGDEQFF.

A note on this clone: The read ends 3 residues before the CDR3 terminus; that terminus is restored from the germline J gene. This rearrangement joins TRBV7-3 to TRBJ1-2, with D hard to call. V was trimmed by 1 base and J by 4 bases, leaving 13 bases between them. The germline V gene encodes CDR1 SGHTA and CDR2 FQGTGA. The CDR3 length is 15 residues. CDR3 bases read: TGTGCCAGCAGCTTAAATCCGGGGAGTCCCTATGGC. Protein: CASSLNPGSPYG. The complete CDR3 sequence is CASSLNPGSPYGYTF.

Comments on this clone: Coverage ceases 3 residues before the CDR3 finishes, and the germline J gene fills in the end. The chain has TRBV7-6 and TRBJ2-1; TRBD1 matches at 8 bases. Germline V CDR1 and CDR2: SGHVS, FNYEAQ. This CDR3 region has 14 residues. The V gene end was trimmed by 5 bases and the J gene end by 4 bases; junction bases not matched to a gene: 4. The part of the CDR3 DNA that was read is TGTGCCAGCAGCCCGGACAGGGTGTACAATGAG. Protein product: CASSPDRVYNE. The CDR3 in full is CASSPDRVYNEQFF. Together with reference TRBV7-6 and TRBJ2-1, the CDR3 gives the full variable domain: GAGVSQSPRYKVTKRGQDVALRCDPISGHVSLYWYRQALGQGPEFLTYFNYEAQQDKSGLPNDRFSAERPEGSISTLTIQRTEQRDSAMYRCASSPDRVYNEQFFGPGTRLTVL.

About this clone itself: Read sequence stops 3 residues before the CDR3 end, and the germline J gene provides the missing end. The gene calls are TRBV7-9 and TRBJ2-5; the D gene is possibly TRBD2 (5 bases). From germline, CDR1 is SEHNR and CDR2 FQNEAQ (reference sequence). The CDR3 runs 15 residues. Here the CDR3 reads CASSLAHSSTDTQYF. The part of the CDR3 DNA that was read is TGTGCCAGCAGCTTAGCGCATTCTAGCACAGATACC.

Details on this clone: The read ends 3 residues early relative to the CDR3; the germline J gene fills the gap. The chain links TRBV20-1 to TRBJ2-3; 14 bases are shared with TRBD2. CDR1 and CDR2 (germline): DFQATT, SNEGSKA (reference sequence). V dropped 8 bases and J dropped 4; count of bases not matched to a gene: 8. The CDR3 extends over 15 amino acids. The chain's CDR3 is CSTRLAGGPPDTQYF. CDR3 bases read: TGCAGTACCCGACTAGCGGGGGGGCCGCCAGATACG.

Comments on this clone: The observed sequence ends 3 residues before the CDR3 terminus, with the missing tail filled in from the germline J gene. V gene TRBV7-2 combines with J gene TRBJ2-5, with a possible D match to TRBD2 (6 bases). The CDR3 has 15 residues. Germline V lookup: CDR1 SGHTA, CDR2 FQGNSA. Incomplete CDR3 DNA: TGTGCAAGCCGGCTAGCCGCCGGGACTCGGGAGACC. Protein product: CASRLAAGTRET. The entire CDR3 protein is CASRLAAGTRETQYF.

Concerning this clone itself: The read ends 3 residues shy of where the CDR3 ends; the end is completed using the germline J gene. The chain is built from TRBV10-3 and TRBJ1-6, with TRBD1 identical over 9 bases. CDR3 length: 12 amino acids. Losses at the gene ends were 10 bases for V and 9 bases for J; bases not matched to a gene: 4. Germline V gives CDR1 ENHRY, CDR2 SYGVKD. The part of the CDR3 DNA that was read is TGTGCCACGACAGGGGGTGGTTCACCC. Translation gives CATTGGGSP. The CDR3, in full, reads CATTGGGSPLHF.

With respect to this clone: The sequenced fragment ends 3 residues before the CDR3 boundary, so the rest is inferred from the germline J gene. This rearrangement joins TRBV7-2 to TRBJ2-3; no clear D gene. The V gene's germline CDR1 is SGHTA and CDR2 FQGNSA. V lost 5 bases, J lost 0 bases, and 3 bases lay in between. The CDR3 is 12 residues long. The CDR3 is CASSQSTDTQYF. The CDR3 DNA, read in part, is TGTGCCAGCAGCCAGAGCACAGATACG. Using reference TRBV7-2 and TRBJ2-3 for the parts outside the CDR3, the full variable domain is GAGVSQSPSNKVTEKGKDVELRCDPISGHTALYWYRQSLGQGLEFLIYFQGNSAPDKSGLPSDRFSAERTGGSVSTLTIQRTQQEDSAVYLCASSQSTDTQYFGPGTRLTVL.

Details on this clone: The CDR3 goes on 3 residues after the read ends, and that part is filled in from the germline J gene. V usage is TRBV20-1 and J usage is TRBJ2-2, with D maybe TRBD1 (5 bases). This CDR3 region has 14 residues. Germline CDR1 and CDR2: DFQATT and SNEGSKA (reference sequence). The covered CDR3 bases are TGCAGTGCTAGAACAGGAAATTATAATGAAAAG. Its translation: CSARTGNYNEK. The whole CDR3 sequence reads CSARTGNYNEKLFF.

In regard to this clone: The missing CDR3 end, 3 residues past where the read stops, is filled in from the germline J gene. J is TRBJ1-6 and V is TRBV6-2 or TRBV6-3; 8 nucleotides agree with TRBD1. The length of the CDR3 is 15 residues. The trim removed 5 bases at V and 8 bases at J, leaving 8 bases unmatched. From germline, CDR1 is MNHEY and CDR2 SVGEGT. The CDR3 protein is CASSVSGQGDSPLHF. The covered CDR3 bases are TGTGCCAGCAGTGTTTCCGGACAGGGTGATTCACCC.

The CDR3 DNA, read in part, is TGCAGTGCTACCGGGACAGGGGAGCTTCGCACCGGGGAG. Translating it yields CSATGTGELRTGE. The entire CDR3 protein reads CSATGTGELRTGELFF. V gene TRBV20-1 combines with J gene TRBJ2-2, with 10 bases that match TRBD1. The read ends 3 residues shy of where the CDR3 ends; the end is completed using the germline J gene. Germline V lookup: CDR1 DFQATT, CDR2 SNEGSKA (reference sequence). V trimming: 4 bases; J trimming: 4 bases; junction bases outside the gene matches: 9. The CDR3 is 16 residues long.

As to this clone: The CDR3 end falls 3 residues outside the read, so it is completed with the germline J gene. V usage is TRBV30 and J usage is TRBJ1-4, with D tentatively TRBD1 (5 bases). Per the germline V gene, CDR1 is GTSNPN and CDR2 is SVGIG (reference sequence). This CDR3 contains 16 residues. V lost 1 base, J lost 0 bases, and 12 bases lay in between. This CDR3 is CAWSGGGGTTNEKLFF. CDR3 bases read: TGTGCCTGGAGTGGCGGGGGAGGGACAACTAATGAAAAA. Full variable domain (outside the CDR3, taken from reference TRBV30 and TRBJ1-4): SQTIHQWPATLVQPVGSPLSLECTVEGTSNPNLYWYRQAAGRGLQLLFYSVGIGQISSEVPQNLSASRPQDRQFILSSKKLLLSDSGFYLCAWSGGGGTTNEKLFFGSGTQLSVL.

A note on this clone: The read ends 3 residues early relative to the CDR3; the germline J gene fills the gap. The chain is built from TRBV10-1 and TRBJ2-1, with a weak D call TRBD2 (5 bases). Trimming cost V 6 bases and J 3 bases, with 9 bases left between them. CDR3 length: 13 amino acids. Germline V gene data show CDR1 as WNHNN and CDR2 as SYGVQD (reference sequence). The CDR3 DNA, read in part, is TGCGCCAGCAGCAGCGGCTACTACAATGAG. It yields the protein CASSSGYYNE. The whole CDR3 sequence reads CASSSGYYNEQFF.